This T cell receptor (beta chain) was observed in a study of T-cell reconstitution after alpha-beta-depleted transplantation in children. Regarding the study as a whole: TCRbeta diversity was high at day 60 in some patients (a result of surviving recipient T cells and thymic progenitors).

The TCRbeta library was prepared with unique molecular identifiers. Each CDR3 protein gets one entry after TCRdb re-called the PCR reads with MiXCR. The sample yields roughly 350,000 distinct CDR3 sequences, around 15% seen once. This clonotype was seen ten or more times. Its specificity is unknown. V dropped 1 base and J dropped 1 base, with 16 bases sitting between them. This CDR3 has 16 amino acids. CDR1 DFQATT and CDR2 SNEGSKA come from the germline V gene (reference sequence). This TCR came from a male patient between 2 and 15 years old who had a stem cell transplant for acute lymphoblastic leukemia, so the T cells may come from the graft donor. This sequence joins TRBV20-1 and TRBJ2-5; D might be TRBD1 (6 bases). This sample comprised PBMCs, mostly from graft donor cells, obtained 360 days after TCRalphabeta/CD19-depleted stem cell transplant. The CDR3: CSARGEGGGVQETQYF. DNA of the CDR3: TGCAGTGCTAGAGGTGAAGGGGGTGGGGTCCAAGAGACCCAGTACTTC.